This T cell receptor beta chain was obtained from a study of blood T cell repertoires in COVID-19. Study background: COVID-19 samples, acute and convalescent, were from the United States, Italy and Spain. Sources were T cells, B-cell-depleted T cells, or PBMCs; the material itself was cDNA or gDNA.

The CDR3 totals 15 residues. Germline V gene lookup returns CDR1 SGHKS and CDR2 YYEKEE (reference sequence). Trimming stripped 7 bases from V and 0 bases from J, with 14 bases between. Per the original data handling: By means of reference gene primer amplification, nucleated cell counts were estimated. Clones were sequenced by immunoSEQ multiplex PCR, and TCRdb holds only the in-frame ones, with some missing. The V and J calls and clone size are taken from that table; D and trimming were inferred from the DNA. The sample yields under 140,000 clones, 82% seen once. Sequencing used peripheral blood. This sequence joins TRBV5-5 and TRBJ1-3; D is unclear. The receptor comes from a woman aged 55-69 years with acute or convalescent COVID-19. This CDR3 is CASGAVGYSGNTIYF. The CDR3 nucleotides read TGTGCCAGCGGCGCGGTCGGATACTCTGGAAACACCATATATTTT.